The present TCR beta chain was sequenced within a study of blood T cells in healthy people across ages. Study-level results: Significant beta diversity loss was already apparent by age roughly 43, declining roughly linearly.

Staff drew approximately 9.1 milliliters of peripheral blood from each donor. Per individual sample, total RNA of at least 6 micrograms was extracted. Through a sample-barcoded 5' primer and a J-beta primer mix, a second PCR was run for roughly 7 to 11 cycles. TCRdb reanalysed the 5' RACE reads using MiXCR and keeps one entry per CDR3 protein. This sample has 800,000 to 950,000 distinct CDR3 sequences, with 25% to 35% found just once. As concerns this clonotype: The target antigen is unknown. Since a much larger clone is just one base distant, this may be a read error.

These data also featured in a second study, about T cells of mothers and their children. Turning to that study: Samples were provided by three healthy Caucasian mothers and their six children.

The TCR sequence derives from a middle-aged woman in good health. Source material: blood.

The CDR3 loop reads CSARDRQRGYTDTQYF. The CDR3 DNA reads as TGCAGTGCTAGAGACAGGCAGCGGGGTTACACAGATACGCAGTATTTT. The V gene is TRBV20-1, the J gene TRBJ2-3; 7 nucleotides agree with TRBD2. The CDR3 length is 16 residues. After removal of 0 bases from V and 2 bases from J, the junction contained 8 bases not matched to a gene. Germline-derived CDR1 and CDR2 are DFQATT and SNEGSKA (reference sequence).